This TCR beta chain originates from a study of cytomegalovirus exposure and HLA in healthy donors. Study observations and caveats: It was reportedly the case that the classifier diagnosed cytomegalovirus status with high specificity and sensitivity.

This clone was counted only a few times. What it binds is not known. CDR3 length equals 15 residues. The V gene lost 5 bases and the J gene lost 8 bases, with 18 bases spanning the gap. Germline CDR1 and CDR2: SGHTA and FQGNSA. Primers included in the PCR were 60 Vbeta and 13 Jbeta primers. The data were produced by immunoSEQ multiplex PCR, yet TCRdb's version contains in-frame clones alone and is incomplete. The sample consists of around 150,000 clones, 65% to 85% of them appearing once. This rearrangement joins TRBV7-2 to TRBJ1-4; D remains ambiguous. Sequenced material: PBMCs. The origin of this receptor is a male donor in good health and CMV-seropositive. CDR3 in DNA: TGTGCCAGCAGCCAAAGAGGCGGGAGGGAAGAAAAACTGTTTTTT. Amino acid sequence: CASSQRGGREEKLFF.